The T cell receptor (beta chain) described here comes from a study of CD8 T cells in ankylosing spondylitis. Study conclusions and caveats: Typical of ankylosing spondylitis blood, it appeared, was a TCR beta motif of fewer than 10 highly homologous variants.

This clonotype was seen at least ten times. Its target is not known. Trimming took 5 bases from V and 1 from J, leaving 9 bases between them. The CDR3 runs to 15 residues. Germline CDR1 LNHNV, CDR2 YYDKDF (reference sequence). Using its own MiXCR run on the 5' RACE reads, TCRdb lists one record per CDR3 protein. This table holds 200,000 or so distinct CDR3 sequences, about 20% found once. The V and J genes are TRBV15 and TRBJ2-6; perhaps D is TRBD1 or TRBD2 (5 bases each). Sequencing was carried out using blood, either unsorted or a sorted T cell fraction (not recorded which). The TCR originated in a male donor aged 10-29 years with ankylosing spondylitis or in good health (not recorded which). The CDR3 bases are TGTGCCACCAGCCAGGGACCGTCTGGGGCCAACGTCCTGACTTTC. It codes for CATSQGPSGANVLTF.